A single sample gave rise to the 27 T cell receptor beta chains below, sequenced in a study of post-analysis software for immune sequencing data. Study-level results: The five TRBV segments detected at higher frequency in patients than in controls included TRBV5-6, TRBV5-1 and TRBV20-1.

These receptors' targets are unknown. Unique molecular identifiers tagged the TCR beta cDNA libraries. TCRdb analysed the PCR reads with MiXCR anew, one entry per CDR3 protein. The profile covers hundreds of thousands of distinct CDR3 sequences, with approximately 30% appearing a single time and approximately 0.55% taken by the ten largest. Sequencing input: blood. The source is a girl aged 10-17 years with multiple sclerosis.

This clonotype was detected only a few times. The chain uses TRBV10-3 and TRBJ2-5; D uncertain. Germline V gene data show CDR1 as ENHRY and CDR2 as SYGVKD. The CDR3 is 14 amino acids. V lost 4 bases, J lost 0 bases, and 9 bases lay in between. CDR3 nucleotide sequence: TGTGCCATCAGTGGTTCGCAATACCAAGAGACCCAGTACTTC. Translating it yields CAISGSQYQETQYF.

This clonotype was detected ten times or more. V and J are TRBV18 and TRBJ2-3; D ambiguous. The CDR3 runs to 14 residues. V dropped 2 bases and J dropped 1 base, with 7 bases sitting between them. Germline V gene sequence: CDR1 KGHSH, CDR2 LQKENI. As DNA, the CDR3 is TGTGCCAGCTCACCAAGAACCGGCACAGATACGCAGTATTTT. This sequence encodes CASSPRTGTDTQYF.

The chain carries TRBV6-5 and TRBJ1-2; 10 positions match TRBD1. CDR3 size: 14 residues. Germline V lookup: CDR1 MNHEY, CDR2 SVGAGI. V gave up 5 bases and J gave up 7 bases; unmatched junction bases: 7. The DNA for the CDR3 is TGTGCCAGCAGTGAGACAGGGGGCGTTCGTGGCTACACCTTC. Amino acid sequence: CASSETGGVRGYTF.

There are a few counts of this clonotype. The chain carries TRBV12-3 or TRBV12-4 and TRBJ1-4; D remains unclear. V lost 4 bases and J 7 bases, leaving 7 bases between the germline ends. The CDR3 length is 12 residues. CDR3: CASSWEGEKLFF. For the CDR3, the DNA is TGTGCCAGCAGTTGGGAGGGTGAAAAACTGTTTTTT.

This clonotype was found a few times. The chain has TRBV9 and TRBJ2-1; TRBD2 might be the D (7 bases). The length of the CDR3 is 17 residues. Germline values: CDR1 SGDLS, CDR2 YYNGEE. V lost 0 bases and J 9 bases, leaving 22 bases between the germline ends. CDR3 residues: CASSVDPPAGVDSEQFF. CDR3 DNA sequence: TGTGCCAGCAGCGTAGACCCCCCGGCGGGAGTGGACAGTGAGCAGTTCTTC.

This rearrangement joins TRBV25-1 to TRBJ2-1; D may be TRBD2 (5 bases). Trimming took 7 bases from V and 6 from J, leaving 13 bases between them. The germline V gene encodes CDR1 MGHDK and CDR2 SYGVNS. The CDR3 extends over 13 amino acids. The CDR3 bases are TGTGCCAGCAATTTCGGACTTGGCAATGAGCAGTTCTTC. Protein sequence: CASNFGLGNEQFF.

The chain employs TRBV20-1 and TRBJ2-5, with 15 bases lining up with TRBD2. Germline-derived CDR1 and CDR2 are DFQATT and SNEGSKA (reference sequence). The ends lost 6 bases at V and 1 base at J; junction bases unmatched: 6. The CDR3 totals 16 residues. The CDR3 nucleotides are TGCAGTGCCTCCGGGACTAGCGGGAGGACCCAAGAGACCCAGTACTTC. This gives the protein CSASGTSGRTQETQYF.

In its sample, this clonotype was seen a few times. This chain links TRBV29-1 with TRBJ1-1; D is possibly TRBD1 (5 bases). V gave up 4 bases and J gave up 6 bases, with 18 bases separating them. The CDR3 loop spans 14 amino acids. Germline V lookup: CDR1 SQVTM, CDR2 ANQGSEA. CDR3: CSVAGPGINAEAFF. CDR3 nucleotide sequence: TGCAGCGTTGCAGGGCCTGGGATAAACGCTGAAGCTTTCTTT.

To note about this clonotype: Sequence at one end of the junction differs from germline and may be a read error. The chain combines TRBV28 with TRBJ2-1, with 8 positions matching TRBD1. Per the germline V gene, CDR1 is MDHEN and CDR2 is SYDVKM. CDR3 length equals 13 residues. CDR3 in DNA: TGTGTCAGCAGTTCAGGGGGCCTAAATGAGCAGTTCTTC. Translation gives CVSSSGGLNEQFF.

The chain uses TRBV20-1 and TRBJ2-2; no definite D call. Trimming pared 3 bases from V and 1 base from J, leaving 9 bases between. Germline V gene data show CDR1 as DFQATT and CDR2 as SNEGSKA (reference sequence). This CDR3 comprises 14 residues. CDR3 in amino acids: CSARESGNTGELFF. The CDR3 DNA follows: TGCAGTGCTAGGGAATCAGGGAACACCGGGGAGCTGTTTTTT.

The rearrangement links TRBV29-1 to TRBJ2-5; D unclear. Trimming pared 6 bases from V and 0 bases from J, leaving 8 bases between. The CDR3 is 12 residues long. Germline CDR1 reads SQVTM; CDR2 reads ANQGSEA. The CDR3 loop reads CSVVGHQETQYF. The CDR3 DNA follows: TGCAGCGTCGTAGGGCACCAAGAGACCCAGTACTTC. Supplemented by reference TRBV29-1 and TRBJ2-5, the full variable domain reads SAVISQKPSRDICQRGTSLTIQCQVDSQVTMMFWYRQQPGQSLTLIATANQGSEATYESGFVIDKFPISRPNLTFSTLTVSNMSPEDSSIYLCSVVGHQETQYFGPGTRLLVL.

This clonotype was counted only a few times. The chain has TRBV5-5 and TRBJ1-1; tentative D call: TRBD1 (5 bases). CDR3 size: 13 residues. V lost 5 bases, J lost 8 bases, and 16 bases lay in between. Looked up from germline, CDR1 is SGHKS and CDR2 is YYEKEE (reference sequence). This CDR3 reads CASRELYWGEAFF. Here the CDR3 DNA reads TGTGCCAGCAGGGAACTCTACTGGGGCGAAGCTTTCTTT.

The chain employs TRBV6-2 or TRBV6-3 and TRBJ2-6; D call uncertain. This CDR3 comprises 14 residues. V shed 4 bases and J shed 0 bases, with 4 bases lying between them. Germline assignment: CDR1 MNHEY and CDR2 SVGEGT. In nucleotides, the CDR3 is TGTGCCAGCAGTTTTCTCTCTGGGGCCAACGTCCTGACTTTC. Residues: CASSFLSGANVLTF.

The chain combines TRBV19 with TRBJ1-5, with D uncertain. Trimming stripped 9 bases from V and 7 bases from J, with 22 bases between. Germline V gene lookup returns CDR1 LNHDA and CDR2 SQIVND (reference sequence). The CDR3 is 15 amino acids. CDR3 amino acids: CASTSLGSRGQPQHF. The CDR3 bases are TGTGCCAGCACATCATTAGGGTCCCGCGGACAGCCCCAGCATTTT.

The chain is built from TRBV11-2 and TRBJ2-1, with TRBD2 matching over 7 bases. Trimming cost V 8 bases and J 7 bases; bases outside gene matches: 2. The CDR3 totals 11 residues. The germline CDR1 and CDR2 sequences are SGHAT and FQNNGV. CDR3 amino acids: CASWGGNEQFF. The CDR3 region has the DNA TGTGCCAGCTGGGGAGGGAATGAGCAGTTCTTC.

A remark on this clonotype: Given a much more abundant clone one base away, this may be a read error. The chain joins TRBV7-2 to TRBJ2-5; D is unresolved. CDR3 length: 13 residues. The V gene's germline CDR1 is SGHTA and CDR2 FQGNSA. The CDR3 sequence is CVSSFALQETQYF. In nucleotides, the CDR3 is TGTGTCAGCAGCTTTGCCCTGCAAGAGACCCAGTACTTC.

The chain uses TRBV29-1 and TRBJ2-1; 7 bases match TRBD2. Trimming at V came to 4 bases and at J to 8 bases, leaving 11 bases not matched to a gene. This CDR3 is 14 amino acids long. Germline V gene sequence: CDR1 SQVTM, CDR2 ANQGSEA. As DNA, the CDR3 is TGCAGCGTTGGTCACGGACTAGAGAAAGATGAGCAGTTCTTC. Translated, it gives CSVGHGLEKDEQFF.

This clonotype appeared a few times. This chain uses TRBV11-2 with TRBJ2-5; TRBD1 matches at 11 bases. The CDR3 extends over 15 amino acids. Germline V lookup: CDR1 SGHAT, CDR2 FQNNGV. J gave up 4 bases and V 8 bases, and 9 bases lay outside the gene matches. CDR3 in amino acids: CASQVGQGGTETQYF. CDR3 bases: TGTGCCAGCCAGGTGGGACAGGGGGGAACAGAGACCCAGTACTTC.

A few counts support this clonotype. This chain joins TRBV7-8 and TRBJ2-1, with D tentatively TRBD1 or TRBD2 (5 bases each). Trimming shortened V by 3 bases and J by 1 base, and 16 bases separated the two germline ends. The CDR3 spans 17 residues. Germline V gene data show CDR1 as SGHVS and CDR2 as FQNEAQ. For the CDR3, the DNA is TGTGCCAGCAGCTTCAACAGGAACCGGGGATCCTACAATGAGCAGTTCTTC. Its translation: CASSFNRNRGSYNEQFF.

This clonotype was counted between two and nine times. The chain carries TRBV5-1 and TRBJ1-1; TRBD1 agrees at 8 bases. The CDR3 covers 14 residues. With 2 bases clipped from V and 5 bases from J, the junction kept 5 bases outside the gene matches. Germline CDR1 is SGHRS and CDR2 is YFSETQ. Written as DNA, the CDR3 is TGCGCCAGCAGCTTTCAGGGGGCGACGACTGAAGCTTTCTTT. Protein: CASSFQGATTEAFF.

This clonotype has ten or more counts. The gene calls are TRBV29-1 and TRBJ2-7; 13 positions match TRBD2. CDR3 length: 18 amino acids. V shed 7 bases, J shed 0 bases, and the junction held 15 bases outside the gene matches. Germline V gene lookup returns CDR1 SQVTM and CDR2 ANQGSEA. The CDR3 region is CSAGRLAGGPSSSYEQYF. The CDR3, as DNA: TGCAGCGCCGGCAGACTAGCGGGAGGACCCTCGAGCTCCTACGAGCAGTACTTC.

This clonotype has just a few counts. The rearrangement links TRBV12-3 or TRBV12-4 to TRBJ1-4, with no clear D. The CDR3 extends over 14 amino acids. With 2 bases removed from V and 0 bases from J, the gap between germline ends came to 4 bases. CDR3 protein: CASSLRTTNEKLFF. The CDR3 bases are TGTGCCAGCAGTTTACGGACAACTAATGAAAAACTGTTTTTT.

The chain combines TRBV20-1 with TRBJ2-3, with TRBD2 identical over 11 bases. Germline V gene lookup returns CDR1 DFQATT and CDR2 SNEGSKA (reference sequence). CDR3 length equals 14 residues. V lost 7 bases, J lost 0 bases, and 3 bases stayed unmatched. CDR3 DNA: TGCAGTGTCAGGACTAGCGGGAGCACAGATACGCAGTATTTT. The encoded protein is CSVRTSGSTDTQYF.

V usage is TRBV20-1 and J usage is TRBJ2-7; TRBD2 might be the D (6 bases). CDR1 and CDR2 (germline): DFQATT, SNEGSKA (reference sequence). Trimming cost V 5 bases and J 2 bases, with 10 bases left between them. The CDR3 length is 12 residues. The chain's CDR3 is CSAQGLPYEQYF. In nucleotides, the CDR3 is TGCAGTGCTCAGGGACTCCCCTACGAGCAGTACTTC.

This clonotype was observed a handful of times. The chain couples TRBV28 to TRBJ2-3, with 9 bases that match TRBD1. Germline CDR1 reads MDHEN; CDR2 reads SYDVKM. This CDR3 is built from 15 residues. Trimming removed 4 bases from V and 2 bases from J; junction bases left unmatched: 4. The CDR3 DNA reads as TGTGCCAGCAGTTGGGACAGGGTCAACACAGATACGCAGTATTTT. This gives the protein CASSWDRVNTDTQYF.

This clonotype was seen a handful of times. The gene calls are TRBV3-1 and TRBJ1-1; D remains unclear. Per germline, CDR1 LGHDT and CDR2 YNNKEL (reference sequence). CDR3 length: 12 residues. Trimming took off 6 bases at V and 4 bases at J, with 9 bases between the two ends. The CDR3 loop is CASSPSSTEAFF. The DNA of the CDR3 is TGTGCCAGCAGTCCCTCAAGCACTGAAGCTTTCTTT.

This clonotype was detected a few times. The rearrangement uses TRBV5-1 and TRBJ1-1; 7 bases line up with TRBD1. Germline V gives CDR1 SGHRS, CDR2 YFSETQ. There are 14 residues in the CDR3. V lost 4 bases, J lost 5 bases, and 8 bases stayed unmatched. In nucleotides, the CDR3 is TGCGCCAGCAGCCCGACAGGGTCTCGGACTGAAGCTTTCTTT. This encodes CASSPTGSRTEAFF.